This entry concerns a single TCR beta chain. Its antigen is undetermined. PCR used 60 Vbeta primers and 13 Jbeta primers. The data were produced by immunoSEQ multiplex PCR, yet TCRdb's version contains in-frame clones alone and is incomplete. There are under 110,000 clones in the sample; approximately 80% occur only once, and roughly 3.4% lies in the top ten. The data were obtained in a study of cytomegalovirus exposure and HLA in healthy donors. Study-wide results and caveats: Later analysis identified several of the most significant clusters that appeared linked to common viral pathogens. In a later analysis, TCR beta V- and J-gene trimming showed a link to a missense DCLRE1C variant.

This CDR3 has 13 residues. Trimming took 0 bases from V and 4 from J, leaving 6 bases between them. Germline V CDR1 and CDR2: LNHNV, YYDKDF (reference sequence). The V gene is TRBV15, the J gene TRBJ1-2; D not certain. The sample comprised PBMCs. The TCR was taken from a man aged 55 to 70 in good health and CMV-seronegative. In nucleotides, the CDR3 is TGTGCCACCAGCAGAGATAGTGGCTATGGCTACACCTTC. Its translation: CATSRDSGYGYTF.